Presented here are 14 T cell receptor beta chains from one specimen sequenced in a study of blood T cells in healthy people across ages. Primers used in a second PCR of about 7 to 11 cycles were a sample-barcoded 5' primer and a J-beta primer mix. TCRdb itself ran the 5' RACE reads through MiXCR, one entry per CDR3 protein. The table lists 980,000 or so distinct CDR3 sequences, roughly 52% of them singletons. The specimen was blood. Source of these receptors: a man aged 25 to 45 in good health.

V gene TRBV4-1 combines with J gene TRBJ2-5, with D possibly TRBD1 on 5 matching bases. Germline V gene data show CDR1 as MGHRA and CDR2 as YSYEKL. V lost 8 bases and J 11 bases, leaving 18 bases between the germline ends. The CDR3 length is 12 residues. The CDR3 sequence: CASATDSAEQYF. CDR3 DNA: TGCGCCAGCGCGACAGATTCCGCTGAGCAGTACTTC.

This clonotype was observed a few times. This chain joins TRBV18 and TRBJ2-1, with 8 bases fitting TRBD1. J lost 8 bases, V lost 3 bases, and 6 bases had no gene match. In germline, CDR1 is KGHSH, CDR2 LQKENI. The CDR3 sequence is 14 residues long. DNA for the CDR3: TGTGCCAGCTCACCTGGACAGGGTAAGGATGAGCAGTTCTTC. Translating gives CASSPGQGKDEQFF. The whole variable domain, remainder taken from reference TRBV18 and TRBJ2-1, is NAGVMQNPRHLVRRRGQEARLRCSPMKGHSHVYWYRQLPEEGLKFMVYLQKENIIDESGMPKERFSAEFPKEGPSILRIQQVVRGDSAAYFCASSPGQGKDEQFFGPGTRLTVL.

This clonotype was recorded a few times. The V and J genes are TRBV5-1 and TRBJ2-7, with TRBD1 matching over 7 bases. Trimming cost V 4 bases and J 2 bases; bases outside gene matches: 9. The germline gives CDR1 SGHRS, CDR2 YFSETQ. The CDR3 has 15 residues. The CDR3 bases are TGCGCCAGCAGCGTTTCAGGGGGTACGACCTACGAGCAGTACTTC. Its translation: CASSVSGGTTYEQYF.

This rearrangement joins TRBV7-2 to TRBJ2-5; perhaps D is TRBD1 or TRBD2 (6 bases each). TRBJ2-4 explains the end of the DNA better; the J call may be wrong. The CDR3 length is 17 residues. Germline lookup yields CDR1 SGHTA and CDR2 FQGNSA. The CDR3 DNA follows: TGTGCCAGCAGTCCTACCGGGGGCAGGGCCTCCGGGAACATTCAGTACTTC. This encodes CASSPTGGRASGNIQYF.

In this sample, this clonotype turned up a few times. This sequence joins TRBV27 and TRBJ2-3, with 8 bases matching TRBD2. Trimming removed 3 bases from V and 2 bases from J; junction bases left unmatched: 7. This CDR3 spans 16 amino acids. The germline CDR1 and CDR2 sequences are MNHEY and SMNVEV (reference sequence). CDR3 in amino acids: CASSLGIAGPTDTQYF. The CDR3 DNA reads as TGTGCCAGCAGTTTGGGAATAGCGGGGCCCACAGATACGCAGTATTTT.

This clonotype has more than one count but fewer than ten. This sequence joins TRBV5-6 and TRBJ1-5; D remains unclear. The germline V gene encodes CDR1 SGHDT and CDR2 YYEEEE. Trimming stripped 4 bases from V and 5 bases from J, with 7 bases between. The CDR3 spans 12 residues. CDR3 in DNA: TGTGCCAGCAGCAGGGAAGATCAGCCCCAGCATTTT. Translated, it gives CASSREDQPQHF.

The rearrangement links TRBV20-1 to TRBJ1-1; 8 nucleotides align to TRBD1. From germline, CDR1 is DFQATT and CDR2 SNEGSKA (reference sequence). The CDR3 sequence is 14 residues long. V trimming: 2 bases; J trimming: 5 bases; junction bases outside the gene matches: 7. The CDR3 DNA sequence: TGCAGTGCTAGATCAGACAGGGGACGGACTGAAGCTTTCTTT. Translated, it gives CSARSDRGRTEAFF.

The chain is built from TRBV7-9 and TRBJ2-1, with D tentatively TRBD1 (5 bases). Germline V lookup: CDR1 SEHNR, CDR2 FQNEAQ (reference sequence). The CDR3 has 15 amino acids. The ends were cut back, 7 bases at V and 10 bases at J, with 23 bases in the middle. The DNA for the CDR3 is TGTGCCAGCACCAACCAGGGCCTTCACTCCTACGAGCAGTTCTTC. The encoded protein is CASTNQGLHSYEQFF.

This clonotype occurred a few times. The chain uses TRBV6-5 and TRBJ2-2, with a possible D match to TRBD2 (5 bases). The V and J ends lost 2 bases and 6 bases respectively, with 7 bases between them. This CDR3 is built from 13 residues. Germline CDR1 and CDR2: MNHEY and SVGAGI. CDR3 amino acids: CASSYDGAGELFF. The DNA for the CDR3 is TGTGCCAGCAGTTACGACGGGGCCGGGGAGCTGTTTTTT.

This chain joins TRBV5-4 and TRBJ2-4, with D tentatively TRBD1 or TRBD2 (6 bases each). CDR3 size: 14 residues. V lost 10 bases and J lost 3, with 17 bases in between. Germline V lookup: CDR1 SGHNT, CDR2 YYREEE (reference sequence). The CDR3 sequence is CAGGEGGLKNIQYF. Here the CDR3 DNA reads TGTGCCGGCGGTGAGGGGGGCCTCAAAAACATTCAGTACTTC.

CDR3 sequence: CASQRPDPTPHYSYEQYF. CDR3 nucleotide sequence: TGTGCCAGTCAACGACCGGACCCTACCCCTCATTACTCCTACGAGCAGTACTTC. V is TRBV5-6 and J is TRBJ2-7; D not resolved. Trimming stripped 8 bases from V and 0 bases from J, with 27 bases between. The length of the CDR3 is 18 residues. CDR1 is SGHDT and CDR2 is YYEEEE in the germline V gene.

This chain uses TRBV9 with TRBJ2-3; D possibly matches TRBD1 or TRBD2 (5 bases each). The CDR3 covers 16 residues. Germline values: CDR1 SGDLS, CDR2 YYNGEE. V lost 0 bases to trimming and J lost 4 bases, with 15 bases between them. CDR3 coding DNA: TGTGCCAGCAGCGTAGAGGGGCCAGCCGGGGCAGATACGCAGTATTTT. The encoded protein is CASSVEGPAGADTQYF.

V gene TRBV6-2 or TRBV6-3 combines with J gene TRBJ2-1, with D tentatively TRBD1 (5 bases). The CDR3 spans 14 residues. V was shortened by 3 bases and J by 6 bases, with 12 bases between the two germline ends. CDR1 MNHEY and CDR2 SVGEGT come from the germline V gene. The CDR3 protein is CASSYRTSGNEQFF. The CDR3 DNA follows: TGTGCCAGCAGTTATCGGACATCGGGCAATGAGCAGTTCTTC.

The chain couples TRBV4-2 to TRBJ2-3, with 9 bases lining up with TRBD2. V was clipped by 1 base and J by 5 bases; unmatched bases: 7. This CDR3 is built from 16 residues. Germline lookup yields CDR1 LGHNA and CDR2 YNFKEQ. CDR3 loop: CASSQGSSGAVDTQYF. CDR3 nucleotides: TGTGCCAGCAGCCAAGGGTCTAGCGGGGCGGTAGATACGCAGTATTTT.